Described below is a single T cell receptor beta chain sequence and its context. Assay: immunoSEQ multiplex PCR; the TCRdb copy retains only in-frame clones and omits some. This table holds 120,000 to 150,000 clones, 84% found once. The CDR3 totals 12 residues. Germline CDR1 and CDR2: LNHDA and SQIVND (reference sequence). Trimming took off 8 bases at V and 8 bases at J, with 15 bases between the two ends. These data belong to a study of blood T cell repertoires in COVID-19. Turning to the study itself: Spain, Italy and the United States supplied samples that represented acute and convalescent COVID-19.

The receptor was derived from a woman aged 50 to 60 who had been exposed to COVID-19. The V gene is TRBV19, the J gene TRBJ1-2, with D possibly being TRBD1 (6 bases). The sequencing sample was made of PBMCs or T cells enriched from blood (not recorded which). DNA for the CDR3: TGTGCCAGTCGGCCGGGGGGCGCGGGCTACACCTTC. Its protein is CASRPGGAGYTF.